A single sample gave rise to the 17 T cell receptor beta chains below, sequenced in a study of blood T cells in healthy people across ages. A J-beta primer mix and a sample-barcoded 5' primer were used in a second PCR of roughly 6 to 11 cycles. Each CDR3 protein gets one entry after TCRdb re-called the 5' RACE reads with MiXCR. Of more than 1,000,000 distinct CDR3 sequences listed, about 23% are singletons. The same data also went into a second study, on T cells of mothers and their children.

Sequencing was done on a sample of blood. The receptors were sampled from a girl under 10 years old in good health.

The CDR3 loop reads CASRPRGGELFF. In nucleotides, the CDR3 is TGTGCCAGCAGACCGAGAGGGGGGGAGCTGTTTTTT. This chain connects TRBV27 to TRBJ2-2; perhaps TRBD2 as D (5 bases). The V and J ends lost 6 bases and 8 bases respectively, with 10 bases between them. The CDR3 is made up of 12 amino acids. The germline V gene encodes CDR1 MNHEY and CDR2 SMNVEV (reference sequence).

CDR3 sequence (DNA): TGTGCCAGCGGCCTACAGGGTGGCTCCTACGAGCAGTACTTC. This encodes CASGLQGGSYEQYF. The rearrangement joins TRBV7-9 to TRBJ2-7, with D perhaps TRBD1 (6 bases). The CDR3 contains 14 residues. Germline loops: CDR1 SEHNR, CDR2 FQNEAQ (reference sequence). V lost 8 bases, J lost 0 bases, and 14 bases lay in between.

This chain joins TRBV4-1 and TRBJ2-1; D remains unclear. There are 14 residues in the CDR3. V shed 2 bases and J shed 9 bases, with 14 bases lying between them. Germline V gene data show CDR1 as MGHRA and CDR2 as YSYEKL. CDR3 amino acids: CASSQPGYESEQFF. The CDR3 coding sequence is TGCGCCAGCAGCCAACCCGGATACGAGAGTGAGCAGTTCTTC.

CDR3 amino acids: CAISSQPYEQYF. Here the CDR3 DNA reads TGTGCCATCAGCTCACAGCCCTACGAGCAGTACTTC. The chain uses TRBV10-3 and TRBJ2-7; D gene ambiguous. The CDR3 is made up of 12 amino acids. Trimming pared 6 bases from V and 2 bases from J, leaving 8 bases between. The germline V gene has CDR1 ENHRY and CDR2 SYGVKD.

This clonotype occurred a few times. The chain is built from TRBV29-1 and TRBJ2-3; D not certain. The CDR3 contains 11 residues. Germline CDR1 SQVTM, CDR2 ANQGSEA. The V gene lost 4 bases and the J gene lost 4 bases, with 6 bases spanning the gap. This chain's CDR3 is CSVGLADTQYF. The CDR3 DNA is TGCAGCGTTGGATTAGCAGATACGCAGTATTTT.

V usage is TRBV7-2 and J usage is TRBJ2-5; D is uncertain. The closer fit of TRBJ2-7 to the DNA end suggests the J call may be wrong. From germline, CDR1 is SGHTA and CDR2 FQGNSA. CDR3 size: 14 residues. The CDR3 DNA reads TGTGCCAGCAGCTCACTCGGTTCGGCCTACGAGCAGTACTTC. The encoded protein is CASSSLGSAYEQYF.

V and J are TRBV6-2 or TRBV6-3 and TRBJ2-5; a possible D gene is TRBD2 (6 bases). The J call is in doubt because the DNA end fits TRBJ2-7 better. The CDR3 contains 16 residues. Germline V gene data show CDR1 as MNHEY and CDR2 as SVGEGT. CDR3 residues: CASSYPPGEGLDEQYF. The CDR3 DNA reads TGTGCCAGCAGTTATCCCCCGGGAGAGGGCTTGGACGAGCAGTACTTC.

This clonotype was observed at least ten times. The chain has TRBV24-1 and TRBJ2-5; D uncertain. The germline V and J ends were trimmed by 5 bases and 1 base, with 7 bases remaining between them. This CDR3 comprises 13 residues. Germline V gene data show CDR1 as KGHDR and CDR2 as SFDVKD. The CDR3 coding sequence is TGTGCCACCAGTGGCACAGCCCAAGAGACCCAGTACTTC. Translating it yields CATSGTAQETQYF.

The sample holds one count of this clonotype. The rearrangement links TRBV29-1 to TRBJ2-5, with D possibly being TRBD1 or TRBD2 (6 bases each). V lost 4 bases and J lost 3, with 15 bases in between. This CDR3 comprises 14 residues. From germline, CDR1 is SQVTM and CDR2 ANQGSEA. CDR3: CSVGKGGEEETQYF. The CDR3 region has the DNA TGCAGCGTTGGGAAGGGGGGCGAGGAAGAGACCCAGTACTTC. The variable domain in full, completed from reference TRBV29-1 and TRBJ2-5, reads SAVISQKPSRDICQRGTSLTIQCQVDSQVTMMFWYRQQPGQSLTLIATANQGSEATYESGFVIDKFPISRPNLTFSTLTVSNMSPEDSSIYLCSVGKGGEEETQYFGPGTRLLVL.

J is TRBJ2-1 and V is TRBV29-1; weak D call: TRBD1 (5 bases). The end of the DNA fits TRBJ2-5 better, so the J call may be wrong. This CDR3 is built from 11 residues. Germline values: CDR1 SQVTM, CDR2 ANQGSEA. The CDR3 region is CSAGQLETQYF. Here the CDR3 DNA reads TGCAGCGCCGGACAATTAGAGACCCAGTACTTC.

This clonotype was seen only a few times. The chain is built from TRBV13 and TRBJ2-5; D remains ambiguous. Matching the DNA end better, TRBJ2-1 makes the J call doubtful. Germline V CDR1 and CDR2: PRHDT, FYEKMQ (reference sequence). The CDR3 runs to 12 residues. The DNA of the CDR3 is TGTGCCAGCAGCCCCCAGCTGAGTGAGCAGTTCTTC. Its translation is CASSPQLSEQFF.

A few counts support this clonotype. The J gene is TRBJ1-2, the V gene TRBV18, with D perhaps TRBD1 (5 bases). Trimming pared 0 bases from V and 0 bases from J, leaving 11 bases between. The CDR3 totals 16 residues. The germline V gene has CDR1 KGHSH and CDR2 LQKENI. CDR3 sequence: CASSPPNEGPNYGYTF. Written as DNA, the CDR3 is TGTGCCAGCTCACCACCTAACGAGGGACCTAACTATGGCTACACCTTC.

This clonotype was observed a few times. The chain carries TRBV5-6 and TRBJ2-5; 8 nucleotides match TRBD2. This CDR3 comprises 13 residues. V was clipped by 4 bases and J by 3 bases; unmatched bases: 2. CDR1 is SGHDT, CDR2 YYEEEE, per germline. The CDR3 loop reads CASSTGLEETQYF. The DNA for the CDR3 is TGTGCCAGCAGCACGGGACTAGAAGAGACCCAGTACTTC.

The rearrangement joins TRBV4-3 to TRBJ1-4, with TRBD1 identical over 7 bases. This CDR3 comprises 15 residues. Germline CDR1 LGHNA, CDR2 YSLEER. Germline trimming cut 5 bases from V and 10 bases from J; bases unmatched to any gene: 13. The CDR3 nucleotides are TGCGCCAGCAGCAGCGAGGGGACAGAAGCTGCAAAACTGTTTTTT. Its translation is CASSSEGTEAAKLFF.

This clonotype turned up a few times. CDR3 sequence (DNA): TGTGCCAGCAGCTTGACGAGGGAGCAGTACTTC. Its translation: CASSLTREQYF. This chain joins TRBV7-9 and TRBJ2-7; D is uncertain. Germline loops: CDR1 SEHNR, CDR2 FQNEAQ (reference sequence). The CDR3 consists of 11 residues. The ends were cut back, 3 bases at V and 7 bases at J, with 7 bases in the middle.

The sample holds a few counts of this clonotype. The V and J genes are TRBV3-1 and TRBJ2-5; 8 bases line up with TRBD1. Trimming took 6 bases from V and 5 from J; bases not matched to a gene: 14. The CDR3 extends over 16 amino acids. Germline values: CDR1 LGHDT, CDR2 YNNKEL (reference sequence). The CDR3 reads CASSEKGRTGKETQYF. For the CDR3, the DNA is TGTGCCAGCAGTGAAAAAGGCCGGACAGGGAAGGAGACCCAGTACTTC.

The chain combines TRBV9 with TRBJ2-2, with D possibly TRBD1 on 6 matching bases. Trimming shortened V by 4 bases and J by 6 bases, and 16 bases separated the two germline ends. The CDR3 is made up of 15 amino acids. Germline lookup yields CDR1 SGDLS and CDR2 YYNGEE. The chain's CDR3 is CASSPTGRGAGELFF. The CDR3 DNA sequence: TGTGCCAGCAGCCCCACAGGGCGAGGGGCCGGGGAGCTGTTTTTT.